One and the same sample provided the 14 T cell receptor beta chains below, sequenced in a study of CD8 T cells in Susac syndrome. RNA, at about 0.45 to 1 ug, was reverse transcribed with random hexamers. TCRdb redid the calling of the immunoSEQ multiplex PCR reads with MiXCR, one entry per CDR3 protein. The table includes 250,000 to 350,000 distinct CDR3 sequences, around 84% detected once. The sequenced sample consisted of CD8+ T cells from PBMCs. The receptors derive from a human donor with multiple sclerosis.

The rearrangement links TRBV7-9 to TRBJ2-1, with D possibly matching TRBD2 (5 bases). Trimming pared 4 bases from V and 12 bases from J, leaving 10 bases between. The CDR3 is 11 residues long. The germline V gene encodes CDR1 SEHNR and CDR2 FQNEAQ (reference sequence). This CDR3 is CASSYQDWQFF. CDR3 nucleotides: TGTGCCAGCAGCTACCAGGACTGGCAGTTCTTC. The whole variable domain, remainder taken from reference TRBV7-9 and TRBJ2-1, is DTGVSQNPRHKITKRGQNVTFRCDPISEHNRLYWYRQTLGQGPEFLTYFQNEAQLEKSRLLSDRFSAERPKGSFSTLEIQRTEQGDSAMYLCASSYQDWQFFGPGTRLTVL.

As regards this clonotype: The junction shows a germline mismatch at one end, possibly a read error. The chain is built from TRBV4-1 and TRBJ1-5; the D gene is possibly TRBD1 (6 bases). CDR1 is MGHRA, CDR2 YSYEKL, per germline. The CDR3 has 15 amino acids. The CDR3: CASSQDRTVNQPKHF. The CDR3 DNA is TGCGCCAGCAGCCAAGACCGGACAGTCAATCAGCCCAAGCATTTT.

The chain recombines TRBV7-9 with TRBJ1-2; a possible D gene is TRBD1 (5 bases). The germline V gene encodes CDR1 SEHNR and CDR2 FQNEAQ (reference sequence). The ends were cut back, 1 base at V and 8 bases at J, with 23 bases in the middle. The CDR3 is 17 amino acids. The DNA of the CDR3 is TGTGCCAGCAGCTTAGGCGGAGGGGCCAGGGATTTTGGCGGCTACACCTTC. Protein: CASSLGGGARDFGGYTF.

The chain employs TRBV20-1 and TRBJ2-3; 12 nucleotides line up with TRBD2. V was clipped by 6 bases and J by 4 bases; unmatched bases: 11. Germline V gene data show CDR1 as DFQATT and CDR2 as SNEGSKA (reference sequence). CDR3 length equals 16 residues. In DNA form, the CDR3 reads TGCAGTGCGCCGGCCCTGACTAGCGGGAGTCCAGATACGCAGTATTTT. Its protein product is CSAPALTSGSPDTQYF.

This chain links TRBV14 with TRBJ2-7, with 7 bases that match TRBD1. This CDR3 has 15 amino acids. Per the germline V gene, CDR1 is SGHDN and CDR2 is FVKESK. The V gene end was trimmed by 1 base and the J gene end by 0 bases; junction bases not matched to a gene: 3. The CDR3 DNA follows: TGTGCCAGCAGCCAAGGGACAGGTCACTCCTACGAGCAGTACTTC. Translation: CASSQGTGHSYEQYF.

The chain couples TRBV27 to TRBJ1-1; the D is unclear. This CDR3 region has 13 residues. Trimming removed 8 bases at V and 1 base at J, with 11 bases between. Germline CDR1 reads MNHEY; CDR2 reads SMNVEV (reference sequence). In DNA form, the CDR3 reads TGTGCCAGCCGTCGGGGAGGGAACACTGAAGCTTTCTTT. The encoded protein is CASRRGGNTEAFF.

On this clonotype itself: Mismatch with germline at one junction end may stem from a read error. The V gene is TRBV28, the J gene TRBJ1-2; D remains ambiguous. Germline CDR1 MDHEN, CDR2 SYDVKM. This CDR3 comprises 15 residues. Here the CDR3 DNA reads TGTGCCAGCAGCTTTCTGGCAACGGCTAATTATGGCTACACCTTC. Translated: CASSFLATANYGYTF.

The chain employs TRBV5-1 and TRBJ2-7; tentative D call: TRBD2 (6 bases). Trimming shortened V by 5 bases and J by 3 bases, and 15 bases separated the two germline ends. Germline V gene sequence: CDR1 SGHRS, CDR2 YFSETQ. The CDR3 length is 14 residues. The CDR3 DNA reads TGCGCCAGCAGTTCCGAACCGGGGGACTACGAGCAGTACTTC. This translates into CASSSEPGDYEQYF.

The J gene is TRBJ2-1, the V gene TRBV28; tentative D call: TRBD2 (6 bases). The germline V gene encodes CDR1 MDHEN and CDR2 SYDVKM. V dropped 7 bases and J dropped 6 bases, with 22 bases sitting between them. The CDR3 consists of 16 residues. The CDR3 here is CASTPRAQRAINEQFF. The DNA of the CDR3 is TGTGCCAGCACCCCCAGAGCCCAGCGGGCAATCAATGAGCAGTTCTTC.

V is TRBV9 and J is TRBJ2-5; tentatively, D is TRBD2 (6 bases). Trimming removed 3 bases at V and 1 base at J, with 13 bases between. Germline values: CDR1 SGDLS, CDR2 YYNGEE. This CDR3 spans 15 amino acids. The CDR3 sequence is CASSGREAGQETQYF. DNA of the CDR3: TGTGCCAGCAGCGGCCGGGAAGCGGGCCAAGAGACCCAGTACTTC.

The chain couples TRBV27 to TRBJ2-6; TRBD2 agrees at 7 bases. CDR3 length: 17 amino acids. V lost 2 bases to trimming and J lost 0 bases; unmatched junction nucleotides: 4. In germline, CDR1 is MNHEY, CDR2 SMNVEV (reference sequence). CDR3 sequence: CASSLGAGTSGANVLTF. In DNA, the CDR3 is TGTGCCAGCAGTTTAGGAGCGGGAACCTCTGGGGCCAACGTCCTGACTTTC.

This chain uses TRBV28 with TRBJ1-4; 7 bases fit TRBD1. V trimming: 3 bases; J trimming: 6 bases; junction bases outside the gene matches: 4. Germline CDR1 reads MDHEN; CDR2 reads SYDVKM. CDR3 size: 14 residues. The CDR3 bases are TGTGCCAGCAGTTTTAGGGGGCCCGATGAAAAACTGTTTTTT. This codes for CASSFRGPDEKLFF.

This sequence joins TRBV20-1 and TRBJ2-3; 9 bases map to TRBD2. The germline V gene has CDR1 DFQATT and CDR2 SNEGSKA (reference sequence). This CDR3 has 17 residues. The J segment lost 1 base and the V segment lost 6 bases, leaving 14 bases of the junction unmatched. The CDR3 spells CSAHLGPREGGTDTQYF. The CDR3 DNA sequence: TGCAGTGCCCACCTGGGTCCGCGGGAGGGGGGCACAGATACGCAGTATTTT.

This chain links TRBV29-1 with TRBJ1-2; unclear D gene. This CDR3 region has 15 residues. Germline V lookup: CDR1 SQVTM, CDR2 ANQGSEA. V gave up 4 bases and J gave up 3 bases, with 18 bases separating them. The CDR3 is CSVAGPLANDYGYTF. The CDR3 DNA reads TGCAGCGTTGCCGGGCCGCTGGCCAACGACTATGGCTACACCTTC.